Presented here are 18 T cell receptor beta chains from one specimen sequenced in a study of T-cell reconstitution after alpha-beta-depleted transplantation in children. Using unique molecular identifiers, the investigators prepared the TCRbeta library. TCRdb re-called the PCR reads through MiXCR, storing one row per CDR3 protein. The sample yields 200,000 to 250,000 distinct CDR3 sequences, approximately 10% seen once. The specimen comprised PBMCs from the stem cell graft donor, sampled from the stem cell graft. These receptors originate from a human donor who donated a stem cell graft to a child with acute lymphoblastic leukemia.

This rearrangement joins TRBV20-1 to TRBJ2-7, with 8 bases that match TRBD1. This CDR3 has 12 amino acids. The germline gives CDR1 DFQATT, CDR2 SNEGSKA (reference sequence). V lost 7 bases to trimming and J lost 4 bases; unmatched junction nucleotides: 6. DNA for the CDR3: TGCAGTGTTACAGGGGGACGGTACGAGCAGTACTTC. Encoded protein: CSVTGGRYEQYF.

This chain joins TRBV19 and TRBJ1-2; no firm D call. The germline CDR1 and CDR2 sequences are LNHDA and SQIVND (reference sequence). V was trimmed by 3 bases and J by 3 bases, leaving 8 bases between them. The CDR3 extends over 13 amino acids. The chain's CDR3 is CASSIEGYYGYTF. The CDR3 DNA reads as TGTGCCAGTAGTATTGAAGGATACTATGGCTACACCTTC.

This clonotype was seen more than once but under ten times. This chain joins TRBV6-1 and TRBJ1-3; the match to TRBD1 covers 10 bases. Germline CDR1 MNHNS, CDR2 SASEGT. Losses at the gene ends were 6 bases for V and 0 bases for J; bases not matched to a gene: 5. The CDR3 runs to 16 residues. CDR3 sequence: CASSEDRGSSGNTIYF. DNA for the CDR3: TGTGCCAGCAGCGAGGACAGGGGGAGCTCTGGAAACACCATATATTTT.

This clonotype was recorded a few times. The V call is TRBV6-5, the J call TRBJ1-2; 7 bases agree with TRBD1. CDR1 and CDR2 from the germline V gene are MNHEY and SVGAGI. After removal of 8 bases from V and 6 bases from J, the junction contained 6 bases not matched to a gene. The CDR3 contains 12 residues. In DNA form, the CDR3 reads TGTGCCAGCGGAGACAGGGAGGATGGCTACACCTTC. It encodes CASGDREDGYTF.

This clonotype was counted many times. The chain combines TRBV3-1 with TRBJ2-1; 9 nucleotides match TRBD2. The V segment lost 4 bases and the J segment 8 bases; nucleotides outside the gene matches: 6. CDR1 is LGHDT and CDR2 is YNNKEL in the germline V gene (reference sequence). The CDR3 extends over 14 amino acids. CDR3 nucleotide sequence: TGTGCCAGCAGCCCCCCTAGCGGGGTAGATGAGCAGTTCTTC. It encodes CASSPPSGVDEQFF.

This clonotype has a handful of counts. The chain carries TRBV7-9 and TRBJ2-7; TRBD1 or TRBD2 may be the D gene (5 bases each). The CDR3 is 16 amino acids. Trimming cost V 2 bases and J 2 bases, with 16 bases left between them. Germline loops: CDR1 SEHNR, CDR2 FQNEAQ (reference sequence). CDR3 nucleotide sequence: TGTGCCAGCAGCTTAAGATTCGGGACGGGGACCTACGAGCAGTACTTC. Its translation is CASSLRFGTGTYEQYF. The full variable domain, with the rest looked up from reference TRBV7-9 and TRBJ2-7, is DTGVSQNPRHKITKRGQNVTFRCDPISEHNRLYWYRQTLGQGPEFLTYFQNEAQLEKSRLLSDRFSAERPKGSFSTLEIQRTEQGDSAMYLCASSLRFGTGTYEQYFGPGTRLTVT.

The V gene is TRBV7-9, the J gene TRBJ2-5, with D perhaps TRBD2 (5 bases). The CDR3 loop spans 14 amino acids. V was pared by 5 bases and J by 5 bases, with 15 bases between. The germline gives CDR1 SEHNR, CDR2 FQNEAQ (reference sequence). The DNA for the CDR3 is TGTGCCAGCAGCCCGGACGGACTTGGGGAGACCCAGTACTTC. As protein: CASSPDGLGETQYF.

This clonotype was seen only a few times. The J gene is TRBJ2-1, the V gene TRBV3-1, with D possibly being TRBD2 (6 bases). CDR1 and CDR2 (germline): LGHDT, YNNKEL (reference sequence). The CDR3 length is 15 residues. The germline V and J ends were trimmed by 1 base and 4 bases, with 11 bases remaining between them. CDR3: CASSQVSGVYNEQFF. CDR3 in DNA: TGTGCCAGCAGCCAAGTTTCGGGGGTTTACAATGAGCAGTTCTTC.

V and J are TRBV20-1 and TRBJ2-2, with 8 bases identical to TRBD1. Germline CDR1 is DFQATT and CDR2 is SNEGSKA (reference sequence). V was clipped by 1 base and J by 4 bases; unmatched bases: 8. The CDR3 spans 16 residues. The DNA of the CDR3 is TGCAGTGCTAGAGGCAACAGGGGGTCGGTCACCGGGGAGCTGTTTTTT. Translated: CSARGNRGSVTGELFF.

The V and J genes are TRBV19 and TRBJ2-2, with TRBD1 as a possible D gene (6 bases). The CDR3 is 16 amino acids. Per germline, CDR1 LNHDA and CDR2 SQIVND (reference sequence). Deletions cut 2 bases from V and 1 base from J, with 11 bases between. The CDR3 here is CASSISRTVNTGELFF. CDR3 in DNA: TGTGCCAGTAGTATAAGCCGGACAGTGAACACCGGGGAGCTGTTTTTT.

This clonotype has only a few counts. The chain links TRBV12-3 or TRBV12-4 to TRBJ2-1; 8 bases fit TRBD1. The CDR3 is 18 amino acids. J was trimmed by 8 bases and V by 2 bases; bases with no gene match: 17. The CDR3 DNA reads TGTGCCAGCAGTTTACGGGACAGGATTTCAATGTTGTACGATGAGCAGTTCTTC. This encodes CASSLRDRISMLYDEQFF.

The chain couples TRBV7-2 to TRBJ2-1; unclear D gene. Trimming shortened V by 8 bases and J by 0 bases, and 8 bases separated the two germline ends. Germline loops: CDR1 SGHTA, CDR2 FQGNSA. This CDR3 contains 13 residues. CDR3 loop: CASLKGSYNEQFF. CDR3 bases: TGTGCCAGCTTGAAAGGCTCCTACAATGAGCAGTTCTTC.

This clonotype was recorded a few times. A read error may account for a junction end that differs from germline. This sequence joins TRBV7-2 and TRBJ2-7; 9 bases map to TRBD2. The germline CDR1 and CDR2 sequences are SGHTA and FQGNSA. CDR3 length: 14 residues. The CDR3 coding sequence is TGTGCCAGCAGTTTAGCGGGGGACTCCTACGAGCAGTACTTC. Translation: CASSLAGDSYEQYF.

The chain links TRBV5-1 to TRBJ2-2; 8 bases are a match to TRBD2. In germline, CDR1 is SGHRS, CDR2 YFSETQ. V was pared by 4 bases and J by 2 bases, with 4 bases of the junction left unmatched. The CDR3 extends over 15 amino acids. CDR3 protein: CASSAGGGNTGELFF. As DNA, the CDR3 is TGCGCCAGCAGCGCCGGGGGGGGAAACACCGGGGAGCTGTTTTTT.

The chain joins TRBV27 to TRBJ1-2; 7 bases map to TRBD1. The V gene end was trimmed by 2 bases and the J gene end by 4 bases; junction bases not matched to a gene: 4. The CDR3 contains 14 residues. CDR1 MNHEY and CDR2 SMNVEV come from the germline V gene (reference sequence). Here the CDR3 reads CASSLSRGGYGYTF. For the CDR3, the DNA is TGTGCCAGCAGTTTAAGCAGGGGGGGCTATGGCTACACCTTC.

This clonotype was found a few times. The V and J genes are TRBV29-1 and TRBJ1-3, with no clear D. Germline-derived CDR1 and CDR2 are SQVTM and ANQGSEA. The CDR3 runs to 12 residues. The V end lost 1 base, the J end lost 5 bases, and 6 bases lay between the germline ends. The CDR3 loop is CSVEGARNTIYF. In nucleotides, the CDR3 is TGCAGCGTTGAAGGCGCAAGAAACACCATATATTTT.

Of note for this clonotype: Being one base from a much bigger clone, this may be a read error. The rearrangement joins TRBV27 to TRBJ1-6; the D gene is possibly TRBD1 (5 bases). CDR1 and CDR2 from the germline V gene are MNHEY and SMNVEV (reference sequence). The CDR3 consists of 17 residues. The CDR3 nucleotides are TGTGCCAGCAGGGAACTGGGGGGAGTGCAATGGGGTTCACCCCCCCACTTT. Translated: CASRELGGVQWGSPPHF.

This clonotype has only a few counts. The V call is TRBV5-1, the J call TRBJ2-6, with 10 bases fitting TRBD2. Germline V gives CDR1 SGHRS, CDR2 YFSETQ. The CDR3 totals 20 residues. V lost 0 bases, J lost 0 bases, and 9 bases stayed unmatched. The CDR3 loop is CASSLGTSGIYYSGANVLTF. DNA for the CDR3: TGCGCCAGCAGCTTGGGGACTAGCGGTATCTACTACTCTGGGGCCAACGTCCTGACTTTC.